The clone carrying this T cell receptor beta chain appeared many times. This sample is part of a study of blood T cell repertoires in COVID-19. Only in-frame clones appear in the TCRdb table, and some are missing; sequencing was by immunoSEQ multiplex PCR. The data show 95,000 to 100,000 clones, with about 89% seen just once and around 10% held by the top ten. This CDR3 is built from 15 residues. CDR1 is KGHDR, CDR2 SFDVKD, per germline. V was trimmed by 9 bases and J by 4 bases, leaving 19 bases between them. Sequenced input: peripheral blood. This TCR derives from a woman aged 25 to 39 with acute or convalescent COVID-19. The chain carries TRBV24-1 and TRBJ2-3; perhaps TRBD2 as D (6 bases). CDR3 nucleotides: TGTGCCACCCAAGACGGGTCAGGGAGGCCAGATACGCAGTATTTT. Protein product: CATQDGSGRPDTQYF.